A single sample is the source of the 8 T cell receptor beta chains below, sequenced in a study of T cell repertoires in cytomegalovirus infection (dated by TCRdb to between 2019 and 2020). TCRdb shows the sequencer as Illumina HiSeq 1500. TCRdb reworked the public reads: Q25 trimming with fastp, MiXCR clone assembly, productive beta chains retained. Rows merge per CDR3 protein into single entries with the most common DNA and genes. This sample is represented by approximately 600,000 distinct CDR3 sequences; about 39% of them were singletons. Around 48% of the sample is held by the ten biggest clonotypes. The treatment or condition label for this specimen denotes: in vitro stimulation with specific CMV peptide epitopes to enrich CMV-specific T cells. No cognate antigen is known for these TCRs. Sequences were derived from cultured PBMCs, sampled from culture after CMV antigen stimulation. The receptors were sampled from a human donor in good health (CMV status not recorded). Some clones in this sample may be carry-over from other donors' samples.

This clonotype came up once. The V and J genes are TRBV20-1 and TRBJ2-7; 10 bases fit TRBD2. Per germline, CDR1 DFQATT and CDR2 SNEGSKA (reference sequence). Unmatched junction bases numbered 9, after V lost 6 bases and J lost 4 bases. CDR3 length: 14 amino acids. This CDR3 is CSASSSGRGYEQYF. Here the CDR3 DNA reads TGCAGTGCATCCTCTAGCGGGAGAGGATACGAGCAGTACTTC.

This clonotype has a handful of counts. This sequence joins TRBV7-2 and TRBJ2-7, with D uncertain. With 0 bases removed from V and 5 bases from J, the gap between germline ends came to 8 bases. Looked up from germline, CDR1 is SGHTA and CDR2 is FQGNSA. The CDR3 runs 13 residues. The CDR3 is CASSLAGSNEQYF. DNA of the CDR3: TGTGCCAGCAGCTTAGCGGGATCCAACGAGCAGTACTTC.

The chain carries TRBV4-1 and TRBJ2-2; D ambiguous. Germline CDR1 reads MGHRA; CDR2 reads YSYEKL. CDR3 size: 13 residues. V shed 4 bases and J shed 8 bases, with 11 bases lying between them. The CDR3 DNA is TGCGCCAGCAGCCTCCTCCCGTGGGGGGAGCTGTTTTTT. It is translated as CASSLLPWGELFF.

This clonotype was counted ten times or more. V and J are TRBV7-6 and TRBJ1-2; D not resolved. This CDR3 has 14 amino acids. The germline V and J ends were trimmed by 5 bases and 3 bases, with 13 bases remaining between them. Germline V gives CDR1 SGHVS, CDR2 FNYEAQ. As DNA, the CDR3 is TGTGCCAGCAGCCCCCGGGCTGGGGACTATGGCTACACCTTC. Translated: CASSPRAGDYGYTF. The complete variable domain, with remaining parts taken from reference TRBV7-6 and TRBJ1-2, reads GAGVSQSPRYKVTKRGQDVALRCDPISGHVSLYWYRQALGQGPEFLTYFNYEAQQDKSGLPNDRFSAERPEGSISTLTIQRTEQRDSAMYRCASSPRAGDYGYTFGSGTRLTVV.

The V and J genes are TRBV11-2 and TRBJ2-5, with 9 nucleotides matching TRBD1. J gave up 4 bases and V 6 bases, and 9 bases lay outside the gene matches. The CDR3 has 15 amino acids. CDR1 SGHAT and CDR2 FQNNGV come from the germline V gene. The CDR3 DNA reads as TGTGCCAGCAGGATTCCGGGACAGGGAGTAGAGACCCAGTACTTC. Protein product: CASRIPGQGVETQYF.

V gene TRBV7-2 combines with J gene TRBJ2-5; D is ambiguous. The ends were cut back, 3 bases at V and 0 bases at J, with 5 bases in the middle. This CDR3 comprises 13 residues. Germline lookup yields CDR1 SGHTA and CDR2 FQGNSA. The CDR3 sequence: CASSFHNQETQYF. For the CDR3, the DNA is TGTGCCAGCAGCTTCCACAACCAAGAGACCCAGTACTTC.

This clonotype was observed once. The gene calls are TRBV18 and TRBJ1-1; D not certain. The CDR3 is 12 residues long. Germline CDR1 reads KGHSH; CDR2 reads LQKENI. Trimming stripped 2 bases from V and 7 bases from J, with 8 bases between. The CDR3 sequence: CASSPMAGEAFF. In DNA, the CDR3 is TGTGCCAGCTCACCAATGGCGGGTGAAGCTTTCTTT. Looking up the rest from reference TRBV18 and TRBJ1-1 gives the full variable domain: NAGVMQNPRHLVRRRGQEARLRCSPMKGHSHVYWYRQLPEEGLKFMVYLQKENIIDESGMPKERFSAEFPKEGPSILRIQQVVRGDSAAYFCASSPMAGEAFFGQGTRLTVV.

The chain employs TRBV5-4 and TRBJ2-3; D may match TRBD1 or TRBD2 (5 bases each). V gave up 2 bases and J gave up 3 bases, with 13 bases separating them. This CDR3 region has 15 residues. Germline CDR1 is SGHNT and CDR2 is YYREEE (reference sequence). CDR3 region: CASSFTKRGTDTQYF. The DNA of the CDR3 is TGTGCCAGCAGCTTTACCAAGAGGGGAACAGATACGCAGTATTTT.